The rows below give T cell receptor beta chains drawn from one sample of a study of technical replicates of blood from several donors. Libraries were prepared by immunoSEQ multiplex PCR; TCRdb keeps only in-frame clonotypes and omits some of them. The profile shows tens of thousands of clones, 75% to 95% of them singletons. The sequencing sample was made of T cells isolated from PBMCs. The receptor source for this set is a human donor in good health. Both conserved end residues are part of each CDR3. A D gene is named only where the DNA matches it firmly. The size field is filled for only some rows; it gives once, few, many or a size class.

TRBV28,NA,TRBD1,TRBJ2-7,CASSYRGNEQYF,TGTGCCAGCAGTTACAGGGGAAACGAGCAGTACTTC
TRBV7-6,NA,NA,TRBJ1-5,CASSLGGPQPQHF,TGTGCCAGCAGCCTAGGAGGGCCTCAGCCCCAGCATTTT
TRBV7-3,NA,TRBD1,TRBJ1-1,CASSFRTGLKGTEAFF,TGTGCCAGCAGCTTTAGGACAGGGTTAAAGGGGACTGAAGCTTTCTTT
TRBV19,NA,TRBD1,TRBJ2-7,CASSLQGAYEQYF,TGTGCCAGTAGCCTACAGGGGGCCTACGAGCAGTACTTC
TRBV6-1,NA,TRBD2,TRBJ2-7,CASSTGLVVREQYF,TGTGCCAGCAGCACTGGACTAGTGGTGCGGGAGCAGTACTTC
TRBV6-5,NA,TRBD2,TRBJ2-3,CASRLALIDTQYF,TGTGCCAGCAGACTAGCGCTAATAGATACGCAGTATTTT
TRBV19,NA,NA,TRBJ1-1,CASSGHLNTEAFF,TGTGCCAGTAGCGGACACTTGAACACTGAAGCTTTCTTT
TRBV6-5,NA,TRBD2,TRBJ2-7,CASSRTSREQYF,TGTGCCAGCAGCCGGACTAGCCGCGAGCAGTACTTC
TRBV2,NA,TRBD2,TRBJ2-7,CASSEIGLAEEQYF,TGTGCCAGCAGTGAAATCGGGCTAGCGGAAGAGCAGTACTTC
TRBV19,NA,NA,TRBJ1-1,CASSIFSETEAFF,TGTGCCAGTAGTATATTTTCGGAGACTGAAGCTTTCTTT
TRBV29-1,NA,TRBD2,TRBJ2-3,CSVEDPPAGGDTQYF,TGCAGCGTTGAAGACCCCCCAGCGGGAGGAGATACGCAGTATTTT
TRBV6-1,NA,TRBD2,TRBJ2-5,CASSGTSGRETQYF,TGTGCCAGCAGTGGGACTAGCGGGAGAGAGACCCAGTACTTC
TRBV6-6,NA,NA,TRBJ2-7,CASTRDYEQYF,TGTGCCAGCACCAGGGACTACGAGCAGTACTTC
TRBV7-2,once,NA,TRBJ2-3,CASSLLGGQADTQYF,TGTGCCAGCAGCTTATTGGGGGGGCAGGCAGATACGCAGTATTTT
TRBV6-5,NA,NA,TRBJ1-2,CASSYSSEDLYGYTF,TGTGCCAGCAGTTACTCGAGTGAAGATCTCTATGGCTACACCTTC
TRBV2,NA,NA,TRBJ2-5,CASSLLAVQETQYF,TGTGCCAGCAGCCTACTAGCAGTACAAGAGACCCAGTACTTC
TRBV10-2,NA,NA,TRBJ2-7,CASGIRGYEQYF,TGCGCCAGCGGGATTCGAGGGTACGAGCAGTACTTC
TRBV28,NA,TRBD1,TRBJ1-4,CASSLLVTGEGEKLFF,TGTGCCAGCAGTTTATTGGTGACAGGGGAGGGTGAAAAACTGTTTTTT
TRBV29-1,once,NA,TRBJ2-2,CSVGQEANTGELFF,TGCAGCGTTGGCCAGGAAGCGAACACCGGGGAGCTGTTTTTT
TRBV5-1,NA,NA,TRBJ2-5,CASSNTTGIGETQYF,TGCGCCAGCAGCAATACCACGGGGATAGGAGAGACCCAGTACTTC
TRBV30,NA,NA,TRBJ2-7,CAWSVLEQYEQYF,TGTGCCTGGAGTGTATTAGAGCAATACGAGCAGTACTTC
TRBV5-3,NA,TRBD2,TRBJ2-7,CARSHGIRLAGKLGAYEQYF,TGTGCCAGAAGTCATGGTATAAGACTAGCGGGAAAATTGGGCGCCTACGAGCAGTACTTC
TRBV5-1,NA,TRBD2,TRBJ2-2,CASSPTSGGNTGELFF,TGCGCCAGCAGCCCAACCAGCGGGGGAAACACCGGGGAGCTGTTTTTT
TRBV7-2,NA,TRBD2,TRBJ2-1,CASSVSSGRYNEQFF,TGTGCCAGCAGCGTTTCTAGCGGGAGGTATAATGAGCAGTTCTTC
TRBV9,once,TRBD1,TRBJ2-2,CASSHRQGTAGELFF,TGTGCCAGCAGCCATCGACAGGGGACGGCCGGGGAGCTGTTTTTT
TRBV27,NA,NA,TRBJ2-4,CASSSTLLAKNIQYF,TGTGCCAGCAGTAGTACGCTATTAGCCAAAAACATTCAGTACTTC
TRBV6-6,NA,NA,TRBJ2-7,CASSYSAGEGYEQYF,TGTGCCAGCAGTTATAGCGCAGGGGAAGGCTACGAGCAGTACTTC
TRBV18,NA,NA,TRBJ1-5,CASSPGGNQPQHF,TGTGCCAGCTCACCAGGAGGGAATCAGCCCCAGCATTTT
TRBV29-1,NA,NA,TRBJ2-7,CSVTPGTGAYEQYF,TGCAGCGTAACCCCCGGGACTGGGGCCTACGAGCAGTACTTC